The next 20 T cell receptor beta chains were all read from a single sample in a study of T cell clonotyping in hematopoietic cell transplantation. Sample time point: recipient sample about 28 days before transplant, after cytoreduction. Sequencing was performed with immunoSEQ multiplex PCR; in TCRdb, only in-frame clones are kept and a portion is missing. In the table there are roughly 10,000 clones, 80% to 95% of which are singletons. Material: peripheral blood mononuclear cells, obtained before stem cell transplant. The receptors here all came from a woman aged 35 to 49 with acute myeloid leukemia. Some clones in this sample may be carry-over from other donors' samples.

The genes are TRBV9 and TRBJ1-3, with TRBD1 matching 9 bases. Germline V CDR1 and CDR2: SGDLS, YYNGEE. V was pared by 4 bases and J by 12 bases, with 20 bases of the junction left unmatched. There are 17 residues in the CDR3. The CDR3, as DNA: TGTGCCAGCAGCCACAATGGCGCCGGGACAGGGCTTCAGGACATATATTTT. Its translation: CASSHNGAGTGLQDIYF.

V usage is TRBV27 and J usage is TRBJ1-4, with D unclear. The germline V and J ends were trimmed by 5 bases and 3 bases, with 10 bases remaining between them. Looked up from germline, CDR1 is MNHEY and CDR2 is SMNVEV (reference sequence). There are 14 residues in the CDR3. The CDR3 bases are TGTGCCAGCAGTATGGGGAGGGCTAATGAAAAACTGTTTTTT. Translated, it gives CASSMGRANEKLFF. The entire variable domain, with the rest obtained from reference TRBV27 and TRBJ1-4, is as follows: EAQVTQNPRYLITVTGKKLTVTCSQNMNHEYMSWYRQDPGLGLRQIYYSMNVEVTDKGDVPEGYKVSRKEKRNFPLILESPSPNQTSLYFCASSMGRANEKLFFGSGTQLSVL.

The count of this clone is one. The rearrangement joins TRBV5-1 to TRBJ1-1; no clear D. Germline V CDR1 and CDR2: SGHRS, YFSETQ. The germline V and J ends were trimmed by 0 bases and 8 bases, with 11 bases remaining between them. This CDR3 spans 13 amino acids. In nucleotides, the CDR3 is TGCGCCAGCAGCTTGGATGTGTTGCGGGAAGCTTTCTTT. It yields the protein CASSLDVLREAFF. The full variable domain, its missing parts supplied by reference TRBV5-1 and TRBJ1-1, is KAGVTQTPRYLIKTRGQQVTLSCSPISGHRSVSWYQQTPGQGLQFLFEYFSETQRNKGNFPGRFSGRQFSNSRSEMNVSTLELGDSALYLCASSLDVLREAFFGQGTRLTVV.

The chain employs TRBV11-2 and TRBJ2-7; D uncertain. This CDR3 comprises 13 residues. Germline V gene sequence: CDR1 SGHAT, CDR2 FQNNGV. The germline V and J ends were trimmed by 2 bases and 3 bases, with 8 bases remaining between them. In DNA form, the CDR3 reads TGTGCCAGCAGCTTAAACTTGCTCTACGAGCAGTACTTC. The encoded protein is CASSLNLLYEQYF. Filled out from reference TRBV11-2 and TRBJ2-7, the complete variable domain reads EAGVAQSPRYKIIEKRQSVAFWCNPISGHATLYWYQQILGQGPKLLIQFQNNGVVDDSQLPKDRFSAERLKGVDSTLKIQPAKLEDSAVYLCASSLNLLYEQYFGPGTRLTVT.

This sequence joins TRBV4-1 and TRBJ2-3; D unresolved. V was clipped by 8 bases and J by 1 base, with 7 bases between them. CDR3 length: 12 amino acids. Germline values: CDR1 MGHRA, CDR2 YSYEKL. The CDR3 DNA sequence: TGCGCCAGCGGGGATCGCACAGATACGCAGTATTTT. Its translation: CASGDRTDTQYF.

The chain combines TRBV5-6 with TRBJ2-7; 11 bases line up with TRBD1. Trimming at V came to 4 bases and at J to 5 bases, leaving 2 bases not matched to a gene. The CDR3 is 13 amino acids. Germline CDR1 and CDR2: SGHDT and YYEEEE. CDR3: CASSRDRGDEQYF. The CDR3 region has the DNA TGTGCCAGCAGCCGGGACAGGGGGGACGAGCAGTACTTC.

The chain links TRBV12-5 to TRBJ1-1; D remains ambiguous. Trimming took off 8 bases at V and 4 bases at J, with 8 bases between the two ends. CDR3 length: 11 amino acids. Per the germline V gene, CDR1 is LGHNT and CDR2 is FRNRAP. Here the CDR3 reads CASYEGTEAFF. CDR3 bases: TGTGCTAGTTACGAGGGCACTGAAGCTTTCTTT.

The chain has TRBV30 and TRBJ1-6, with D maybe TRBD1 (5 bases). Germline values: CDR1 GTSNPN, CDR2 SVGIG (reference sequence). V lost 7 bases and J lost 6, with 19 bases in between. This CDR3 is built from 15 residues. CDR3 nucleotide sequence: TGTGCCTTTAATGCCGGGACGGGAGCTAATTCACCCCTCCACTTT. Amino acids: CAFNAGTGANSPLHF. The full variable domain, completed using reference TRBV30 and TRBJ1-6, is SQTIHQWPATLVQPVGSPLSLECTVEGTSNPNLYWYRQAAGRGLQLLFYSVGIGQISSEVPQNLSASRPQDRQFILSSKKLLLSDSGFYLCAFNAGTGANSPLHFGNGTRLTVT.

This rearrangement joins TRBV5-1 to TRBJ2-7; 11 bases are shared with TRBD2. V gave up 0 bases and J gave up 2 bases; unmatched junction bases: 10. The CDR3 consists of 18 residues. Looked up from germline, CDR1 is SGHRS and CDR2 is YFSETQ. The CDR3 loop reads CASSLALTSGNTAYEQYF. The DNA for the CDR3 is TGCGCCAGCAGCTTGGCATTGACTAGCGGGAATACAGCCTACGAGCAGTACTTC.

This chain links TRBV19 with TRBJ2-1, with 8 bases that match TRBD1. Looked up from germline, CDR1 is LNHDA and CDR2 is SQIVND (reference sequence). The V gene end was trimmed by 6 bases and the J gene end by 5 bases; junction bases not matched to a gene: 6. This CDR3 region has 14 residues. CDR3 residues: CASRIRGLHNEQFF. For the CDR3, the DNA is TGTGCCAGTAGAATCAGGGGGCTTCACAATGAGCAGTTCTTC.

This chain links TRBV19 with TRBJ1-1, with unresolved D. Trimming removed 4 bases at V and 4 bases at J, with 16 bases between. The CDR3 is made up of 15 amino acids. The germline CDR1 and CDR2 sequences are LNHDA and SQIVND (reference sequence). CDR3 nucleotides: TGTGCCAGTAGTAAGAAGATATTAGGCCCCACTGAAGCTTTCTTT. Its translation: CASSKKILGPTEAFF.

V and J are TRBV7-9 and TRBJ1-3; D unresolved. From germline, CDR1 is SEHNR and CDR2 FQNEAQ (reference sequence). This CDR3 spans 16 amino acids. V was pared by 0 bases and J by 4 bases, with 13 bases between. CDR3 loop: CASSLAIPGPGNTIYF. The CDR3 DNA is TGTGCCAGCAGCTTAGCTATTCCGGGTCCCGGAAACACCATATATTTT.

The V and J genes are TRBV30 and TRBJ2-7; no clear D gene. Per germline, CDR1 GTSNPN and CDR2 SVGIG (reference sequence). V lost 8 bases, J lost 4 bases, and 18 bases lay in between. This CDR3 has 13 residues. CDR3 coding DNA: TGTGCCGCAAATCGACTCGACCGTTACGAGCAGTACTTC. It codes for CAANRLDRYEQYF.

The V gene is TRBV5-1, the J gene TRBJ1-2, with no clear D. V dropped 2 bases and J dropped 4 bases, with 21 bases sitting between them. Germline CDR1 reads SGHRS; CDR2 reads YFSETQ. This CDR3 has 17 amino acids. In nucleotides, the CDR3 is TGCGCCAGCAGCTTCACTACGATTACTGGGGTTAGCTATGGCTACACCTTC. It specifies CASSFTTITGVSYGYTF. Based on the CDR3 plus reference TRBV5-1 and TRBJ1-2, the full variable domain is KAGVTQTPRYLIKTRGQQVTLSCSPISGHRSVSWYQQTPGQGLQFLFEYFSETQRNKGNFPGRFSGRQFSNSRSEMNVSTLELGDSALYLCASSFTTITGVSYGYTFGSGTRLTVV.

The V call is TRBV5-1, the J call TRBJ2-7; 11 bases match TRBD1. This CDR3 has 13 amino acids. With 8 bases clipped from V and 9 bases from J, the junction kept 10 bases outside the gene matches. Looked up from germline, CDR1 is SGHRS and CDR2 is YFSETQ. CDR3 sequence: CASRGTGGFGQYF. The DNA for the CDR3 is TGCGCCAGTCGCGGGACAGGGGGGTTTGGGCAGTACTTC. The variable domain in full, with the rest retrieved from reference TRBV5-1 and TRBJ2-7, is KAGVTQTPRYLIKTRGQQVTLSCSPISGHRSVSWYQQTPGQGLQFLFEYFSETQRNKGNFPGRFSGRQFSNSRSEMNVSTLELGDSALYLCASRGTGGFGQYFGPGTRLTVT.

The V gene is TRBV29-1, the J gene TRBJ1-1; maybe TRBD1 (5 bases). Trimming removed 5 bases from V and 5 bases from J, with 15 bases in between. The CDR3 is made up of 13 amino acids. Germline lookup yields CDR1 SQVTM and CDR2 ANQGSEA. CDR3 loop: CSVSRGAQTEAFF. CDR3 sequence (DNA): TGCAGCGTTTCACGAGGGGCGCAAACTGAAGCTTTCTTT.

V gene TRBV5-4 combines with J gene TRBJ2-3; weak D call: TRBD2 (5 bases). The V gene lost 0 bases and the J gene lost 0 bases, with 8 bases spanning the gap. CDR1 is SGHNT and CDR2 is YYREEE in the germline V gene (reference sequence). The CDR3 is 15 amino acids. This CDR3 is CASSLGESSTDTQYF. In nucleotides, the CDR3 is TGTGCCAGCAGCTTGGGGGAGTCCAGCACAGATACGCAGTATTTT. The entire variable domain, with the rest obtained from reference TRBV5-4 and TRBJ2-3, is as follows: ETGVTQSPTHLIKTRGQQVTLRCSSQSGHNTVSWYQQALGQGPQFIFQYYREEENGRGNFPPRFSGLQFPNYSSELNVNALELDDSALYLCASSLGESSTDTQYFGPGTRLTVL.

The rearrangement links TRBV29-1 to TRBJ1-2; 9 bases map to TRBD1. The CDR3 has 15 residues. V shed 7 bases, J shed 6 bases, and the junction held 15 bases outside the gene matches. The germline CDR1 and CDR2 sequences are SQVTM and ANQGSEA. Here the CDR3 DNA reads TGCAGCGGAATATTGGGACAGGGAAGTCGAGATGGCTACACCTTC. Protein product: CSGILGQGSRDGYTF.

This rearrangement joins TRBV11-2 to TRBJ2-7, with D hard to call. Trimming stripped 5 bases from V and 0 bases from J, with 17 bases between. CDR3 length equals 16 residues. The germline CDR1 and CDR2 sequences are SGHAT and FQNNGV. CDR3 in amino acids: CASSIWTDGYSYEQYF. In nucleotides, the CDR3 is TGTGCCAGCAGCATCTGGACCGACGGATACTCCTACGAGCAGTACTTC.

The CDR3 nucleotides read TGTGCCAGCAGCCCGCCGGGAAACAATGAGCAGTTCTTC. Translating gives CASSPPGNNEQFF. The chain joins TRBV11-1 to TRBJ2-1; D may be TRBD2 (5 bases). The CDR3 is 13 residues long. V lost 5 bases to trimming and J lost 5 bases, with 10 bases between them. CDR1 and CDR2 from the germline V gene are SGHAT and FQDESV (reference sequence).